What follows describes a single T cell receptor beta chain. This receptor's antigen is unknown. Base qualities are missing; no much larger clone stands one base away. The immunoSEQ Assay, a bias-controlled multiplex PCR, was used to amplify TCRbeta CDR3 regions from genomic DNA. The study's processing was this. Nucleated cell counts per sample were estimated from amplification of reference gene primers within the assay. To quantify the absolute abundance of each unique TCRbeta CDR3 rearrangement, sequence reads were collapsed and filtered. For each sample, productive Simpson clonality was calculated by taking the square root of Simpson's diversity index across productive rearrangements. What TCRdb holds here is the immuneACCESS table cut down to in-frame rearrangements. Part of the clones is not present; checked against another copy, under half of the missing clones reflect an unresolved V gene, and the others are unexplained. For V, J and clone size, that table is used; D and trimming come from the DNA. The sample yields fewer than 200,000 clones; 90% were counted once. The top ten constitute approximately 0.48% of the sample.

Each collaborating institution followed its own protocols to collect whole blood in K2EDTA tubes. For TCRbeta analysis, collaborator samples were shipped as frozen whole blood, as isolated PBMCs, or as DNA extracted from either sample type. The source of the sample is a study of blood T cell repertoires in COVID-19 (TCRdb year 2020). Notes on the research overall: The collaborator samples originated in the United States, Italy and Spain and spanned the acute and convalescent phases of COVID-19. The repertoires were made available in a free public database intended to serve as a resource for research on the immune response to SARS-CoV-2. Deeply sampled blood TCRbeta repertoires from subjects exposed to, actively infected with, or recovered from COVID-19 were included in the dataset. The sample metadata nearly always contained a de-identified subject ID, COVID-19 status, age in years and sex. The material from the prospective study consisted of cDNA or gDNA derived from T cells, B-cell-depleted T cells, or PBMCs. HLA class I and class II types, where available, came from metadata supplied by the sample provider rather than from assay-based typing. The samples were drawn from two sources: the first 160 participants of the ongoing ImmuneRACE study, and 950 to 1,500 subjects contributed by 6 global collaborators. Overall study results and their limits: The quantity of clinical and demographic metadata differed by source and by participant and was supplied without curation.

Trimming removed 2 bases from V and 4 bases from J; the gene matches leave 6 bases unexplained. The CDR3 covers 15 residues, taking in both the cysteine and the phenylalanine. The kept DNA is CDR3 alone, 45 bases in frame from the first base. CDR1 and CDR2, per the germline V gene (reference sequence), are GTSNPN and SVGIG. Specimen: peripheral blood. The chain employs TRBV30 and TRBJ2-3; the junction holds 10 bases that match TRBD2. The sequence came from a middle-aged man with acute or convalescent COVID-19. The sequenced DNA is TGTGCCTGGAGTTCTAGCGGGAGTTCATCAGATACGCAGTATTTT. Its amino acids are CAWSSSGSSSDTQYF.